This TCR beta chain derives from a study of OX40 agonist ivuxolimab in advanced cancers. Looking at the study overall: In this cohort, patients received ivuxolimab, an agonistic anti-OX40 (CD134) antibody. Partial responses occurred in Three dose-escalation patients, one with hepatocellular carcinoma and two with cutaneous melanoma. Mean age approximately 59 years, range about 23 to 79; just over 80% male.

This clone is classed as medium-sized (0.01 to 0.1%). Antigen: not known. Broader study findings: The antigens recognized by the expanded peripheral T cells, that is their antigen specificity, were not determined.

Data came from immunoSEQ multiplex PCR; TCRdb stores just in-frame clones and leaves some out. This sample has some 100,000 clones, with 70% to 90% found just once. Looked up from germline, CDR1 is LNHDA and CDR2 is SQIVND (reference sequence). V lost 7 bases and J lost 5, with 18 bases in between. This CDR3 spans 15 amino acids. Source: CD4+ or CD8+ T cells sorted from blood, taken in a trial of the OX40 agonist ivuxolimab. The gene calls are TRBV19 and TRBJ2-1; a possible D gene is TRBD1 (6 bases). The source is an adult with an advanced solid tumor such as melanoma, head and neck, liver or kidney cancer. The chain's CDR3 is CASTPGQRGHNEQFF. DNA of the CDR3: TGTGCCAGTACCCCAGGACAGAGAGGGCACAATGAGCAGTTCTTC.